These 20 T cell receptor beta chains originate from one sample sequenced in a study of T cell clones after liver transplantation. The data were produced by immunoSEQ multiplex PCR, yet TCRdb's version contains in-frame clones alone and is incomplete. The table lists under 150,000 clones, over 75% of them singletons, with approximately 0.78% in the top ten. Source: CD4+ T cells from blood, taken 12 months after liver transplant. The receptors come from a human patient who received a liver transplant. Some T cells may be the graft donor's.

The CDR3 sequence is CASSLGQGADVEQYF. Here the CDR3 DNA reads TGCGCCAGCAGCTTGGGGCAGGGGGCGGACGTCGAGCAGTACTTC. This chain joins TRBV5-1 and TRBJ2-7; 8 bases align to TRBD1. The CDR3 sequence is 15 residues long. CDR1 and CDR2 from the germline V gene are SGHRS and YFSETQ. V lost 0 bases to trimming and J lost 6 bases; unmatched junction nucleotides: 8.

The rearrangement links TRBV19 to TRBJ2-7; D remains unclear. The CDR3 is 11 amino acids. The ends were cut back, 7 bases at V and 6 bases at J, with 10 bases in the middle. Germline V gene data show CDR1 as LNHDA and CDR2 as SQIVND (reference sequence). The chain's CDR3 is CASKSGFEQYF. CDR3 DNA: TGTGCCAGTAAGAGTGGTTTCGAGCAGTACTTC. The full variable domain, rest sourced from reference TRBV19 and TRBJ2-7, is DGGITQSPKYLFRKEGQNVTLSCEQNLNHDAMYWYRQDPGQGLRLIYYSQIVNDFQKGDIAEGYSVSREKKESFPLTVTSAQKNPTAFYLCASKSGFEQYFGPGTRLTVT.

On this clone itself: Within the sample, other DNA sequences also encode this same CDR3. CDR3 protein: CASSFGQGETQYF. As DNA, the CDR3 is TGTGCCAGCAGCTTCGGGCAGGGAGAGACCCAGTACTTC. The V call is TRBV11-2, the J call TRBJ2-5, with D possibly being TRBD1 (5 bases). The CDR3 length is 13 residues. The V end was cut by 3 bases, the J end by 4 bases, with 9 bases between. The germline CDR1 and CDR2 sequences are SGHAT and FQNNGV. Drawing the rest from reference TRBV11-2 and TRBJ2-5, the complete variable domain is EAGVAQSPRYKIIEKRQSVAFWCNPISGHATLYWYQQILGQGPKLLIQFQNNGVVDDSQLPKDRFSAERLKGVDSTLKIQPAKLEDSAVYLCASSFGQGETQYFGPGTRLLVL.

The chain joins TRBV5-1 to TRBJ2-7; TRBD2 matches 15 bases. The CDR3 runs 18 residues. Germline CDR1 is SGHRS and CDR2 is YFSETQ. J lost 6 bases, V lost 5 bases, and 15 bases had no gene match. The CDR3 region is CASSSGLAGGLGDSEQYF. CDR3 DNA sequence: TGCGCCAGCAGTTCGGGACTAGCGGGAGGTCTTGGGGATAGCGAGCAGTACTTC.

The CDR3 bases are TGTGCCAGTAGTATGTGGGGACAGGGGGCTCAGCCCCAGCATTTT. Protein sequence: CASSMWGQGAQPQHF. J is TRBJ1-5 and V is TRBV19; TRBD1 matches at 12 bases. V lost 3 bases and J lost 6; bases outside the gene matches: 3. CDR1 is LNHDA, CDR2 SQIVND, per germline (reference sequence). CDR3 size: 15 residues.

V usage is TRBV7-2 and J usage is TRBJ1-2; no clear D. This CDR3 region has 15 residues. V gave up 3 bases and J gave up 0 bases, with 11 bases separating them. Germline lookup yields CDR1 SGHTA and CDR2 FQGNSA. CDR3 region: CASSFRAVTNYGYTF. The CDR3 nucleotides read TGTGCCAGCAGCTTTCGGGCGGTAACTAACTATGGCTACACCTTC. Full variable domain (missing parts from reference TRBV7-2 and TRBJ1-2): GAGVSQSPSNKVTEKGKDVELRCDPISGHTALYWYRQSLGQGLEFLIYFQGNSAPDKSGLPSDRFSAERTGGSVSTLTIQRTQQEDSAVYLCASSFRAVTNYGYTFGSGTRLTVV.

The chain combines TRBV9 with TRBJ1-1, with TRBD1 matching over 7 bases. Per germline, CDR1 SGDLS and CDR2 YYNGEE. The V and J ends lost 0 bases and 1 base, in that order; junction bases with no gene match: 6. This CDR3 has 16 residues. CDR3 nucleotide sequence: TGTGCCAGCAGCGTAGCTACAGGGGCAGGGAACACTGAAGCTTTCTTT. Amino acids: CASSVATGAGNTEAFF.

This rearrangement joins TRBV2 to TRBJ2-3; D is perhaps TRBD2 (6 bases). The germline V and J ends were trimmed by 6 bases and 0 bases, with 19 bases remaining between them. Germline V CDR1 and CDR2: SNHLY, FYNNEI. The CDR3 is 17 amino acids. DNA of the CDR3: TGTGCCAGCAGCCCCCGGGGGTTTAGTCTAAGCACAGATACGCAGTATTTT. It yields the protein CASSPRGFSLSTDTQYF.

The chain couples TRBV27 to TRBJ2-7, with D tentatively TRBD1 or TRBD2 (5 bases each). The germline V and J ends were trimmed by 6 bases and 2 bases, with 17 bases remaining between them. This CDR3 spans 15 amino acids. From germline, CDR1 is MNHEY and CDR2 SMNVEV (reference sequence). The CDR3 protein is CASSSQGGLPYEQYF. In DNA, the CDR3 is TGTGCCAGCAGCTCCCAGGGCGGACTCCCCTACGAGCAGTACTTC.

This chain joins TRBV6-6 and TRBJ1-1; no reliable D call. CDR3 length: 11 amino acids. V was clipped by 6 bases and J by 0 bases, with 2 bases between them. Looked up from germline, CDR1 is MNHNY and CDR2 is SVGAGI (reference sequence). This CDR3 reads CASRLNTEAFF. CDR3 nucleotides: TGTGCCAGCAGGTTGAACACTGAAGCTTTCTTT.

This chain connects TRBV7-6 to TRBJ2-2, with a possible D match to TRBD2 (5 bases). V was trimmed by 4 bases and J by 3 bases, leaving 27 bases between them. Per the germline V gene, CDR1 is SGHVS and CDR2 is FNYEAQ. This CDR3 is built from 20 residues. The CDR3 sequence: CASSSLGRPRGSVHTGELFF. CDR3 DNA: TGTGCCAGCAGCTCCCTCGGCCGACCTAGAGGGAGCGTGCACACCGGGGAGCTGTTTTTT.

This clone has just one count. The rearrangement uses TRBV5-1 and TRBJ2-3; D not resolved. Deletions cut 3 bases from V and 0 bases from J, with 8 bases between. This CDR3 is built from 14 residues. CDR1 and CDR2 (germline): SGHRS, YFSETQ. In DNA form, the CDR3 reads TGCGCCAGCAGCTGGGTGTCCAGCACAGATACGCAGTATTTT. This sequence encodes CASSWVSSTDTQYF.

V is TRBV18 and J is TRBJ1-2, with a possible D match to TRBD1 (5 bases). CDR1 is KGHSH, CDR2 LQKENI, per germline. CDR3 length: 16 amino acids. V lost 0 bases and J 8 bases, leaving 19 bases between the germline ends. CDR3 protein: CASSPPTRLGVEGYTF. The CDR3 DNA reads TGTGCCAGCTCACCACCGACGAGGTTGGGGGTGGAAGGCTACACCTTC. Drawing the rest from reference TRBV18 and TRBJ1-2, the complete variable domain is NAGVMQNPRHLVRRRGQEARLRCSPMKGHSHVYWYRQLPEEGLKFMVYLQKENIIDESGMPKERFSAEFPKEGPSILRIQQVVRGDSAAYFCASSPPTRLGVEGYTFGSGTRLTVV.

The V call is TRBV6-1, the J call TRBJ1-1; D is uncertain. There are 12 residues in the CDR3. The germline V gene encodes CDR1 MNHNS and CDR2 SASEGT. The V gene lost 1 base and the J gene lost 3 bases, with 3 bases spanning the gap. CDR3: CASSEVDTEAFF. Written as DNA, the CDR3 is TGTGCCAGCAGTGAAGTTGACACTGAAGCTTTCTTT.

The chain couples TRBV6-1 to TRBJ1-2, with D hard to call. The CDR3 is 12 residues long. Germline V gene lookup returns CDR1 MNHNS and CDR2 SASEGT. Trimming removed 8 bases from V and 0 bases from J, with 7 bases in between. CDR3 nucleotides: TGTGCCAGCTCCCCTACTAACTATGGCTACACCTTC. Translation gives CASSPTNYGYTF.

The CDR3 bases are TGTGCCAGCAGCTTATCCCAAGCGGGCAGTTTTTACGAGCAGTACTTC. It specifies CASSLSQAGSFYEQYF. The rearrangement links TRBV13 to TRBJ2-7, with D possibly matching TRBD2 (6 bases). V lost 2 bases and J 4 bases, leaving 18 bases between the germline ends. The CDR3 runs to 16 residues. Germline lookup yields CDR1 PRHDT and CDR2 FYEKMQ (reference sequence).

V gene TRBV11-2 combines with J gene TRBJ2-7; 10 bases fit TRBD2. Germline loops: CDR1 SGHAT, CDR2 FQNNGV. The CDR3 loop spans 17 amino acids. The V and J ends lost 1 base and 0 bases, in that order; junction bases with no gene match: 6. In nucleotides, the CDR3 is TGTGCCAGCAGCTTAGTGGTGTTAGCGGGAGGCTCCTACGAGCAGTACTTC. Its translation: CASSLVVLAGGSYEQYF.

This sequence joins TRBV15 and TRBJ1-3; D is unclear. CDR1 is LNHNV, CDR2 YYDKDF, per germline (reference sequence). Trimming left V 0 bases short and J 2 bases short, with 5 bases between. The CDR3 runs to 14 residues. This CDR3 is CATSREIAGNTIYF. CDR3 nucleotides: TGTGCCACCAGCAGAGAAATAGCTGGAAACACCATATATTTT.

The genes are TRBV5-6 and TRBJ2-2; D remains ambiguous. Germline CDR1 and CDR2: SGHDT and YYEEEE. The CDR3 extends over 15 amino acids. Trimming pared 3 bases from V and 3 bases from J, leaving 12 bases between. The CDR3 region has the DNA TGTGCCAGCAGCTCGTCACGGCCACACACCGGGGAGCTGTTTTTT. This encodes CASSSSRPHTGELFF.

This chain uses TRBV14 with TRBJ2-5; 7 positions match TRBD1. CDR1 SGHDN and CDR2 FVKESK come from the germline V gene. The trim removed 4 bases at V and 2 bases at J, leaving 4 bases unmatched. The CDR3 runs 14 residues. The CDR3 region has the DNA TGTGCCAGCAGCCCCCGACAGGGACAAGAGACCCAGTACTTC. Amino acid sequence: CASSPRQGQETQYF. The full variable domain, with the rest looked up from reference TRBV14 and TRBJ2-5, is EAGVTQFPSHSVIEKGQTVTLRCDPISGHDNLYWYRRVMGKEIKFLLHFVKESKQDESGMPNNRFLAERTGGTYSTLKVQPAELEDSGVYFCASSPRQGQETQYFGPGTRLLVL.